Below are 25 T cell receptor beta chains sequenced from a single sample in a study of blood T cell repertoires in COVID-19. Data came from immunoSEQ multiplex PCR; TCRdb stores just in-frame clones and leaves some out. The sample yields 210,000 or so clones, around 90% seen once. Sequencing was carried out using PBMCs or T cells enriched from blood (not recorded which). These receptors all stem from a young man who had recovered from COVID-19.

The CDR3 sequence is CASSQLAGGPGEQFF. In DNA, the CDR3 is TGCGCCAGCAGCCAACTAGCGGGGGGGCCAGGTGAGCAGTTCTTC. V is TRBV5-1 and J is TRBJ2-1; 13 bases are a match to TRBD2. Germline CDR1 reads SGHRS; CDR2 reads YFSETQ. The CDR3 is 15 residues long. J lost 9 bases, V lost 4 bases, and 7 bases had no gene match.

The chain carries TRBV5-5 and TRBJ2-1; 9 bases map to TRBD2. The V and J ends lost 2 bases and 5 bases, in that order; junction bases with no gene match: 5. Germline V gives CDR1 SGHKS, CDR2 YYEKEE (reference sequence). This CDR3 contains 15 residues. The CDR3 sequence: CASSLWLAGNNEQFF. CDR3 coding DNA: TGTGCCAGCAGCTTATGGCTAGCGGGAAACAATGAGCAGTTCTTC.

The CDR3 DNA reads as TGTGCCAGCAGCTTAGGGGTAGGGAGCTACACTGAAGCTTTCTTT. It specifies CASSLGVGSYTEAFF. V usage is TRBV7-2 and J usage is TRBJ1-1; D not certain. The CDR3 sequence is 15 residues long. V gave up 1 base and J gave up 3 bases, with 12 bases separating them. Germline V lookup: CDR1 SGHTA, CDR2 FQGNSA.

This clone has a handful of counts. The chain has TRBV19 and TRBJ1-2, with D tentatively TRBD1 (6 bases). Trimming shortened V by 3 bases and J by 3 bases, and 11 bases separated the two germline ends. CDR1 is LNHDA and CDR2 is SQIVND in the germline V gene (reference sequence). The CDR3 runs 14 residues. The CDR3 is CASSITGRDYGYTF. The CDR3 DNA reads as TGTGCCAGTAGTATTACAGGGAGGGACTATGGCTACACCTTC.

The chain links TRBV3-1 (or the pseudogene TRBV3-2) to TRBJ1-1, with a tentative D call TRBD1 (6 bases). Looked up from germline, CDR1 is LGHDT and CDR2 is YNNKEL (reference sequence). V gave up 5 bases and J gave up 7 bases, with 17 bases separating them. There are 14 residues in the CDR3. CDR3 nucleotides: TGTGCCAGCAGCTCTATCCTGGGGGCAAATGAAGCTTTCTTT. Its protein is CASSSILGANEAFF.

V usage is TRBV24-1 and J usage is TRBJ2-2; D call uncertain. The CDR3 sequence is 14 residues long. V was shortened by 0 bases and J by 5 bases, with 6 bases between the two germline ends. Germline loops: CDR1 KGHDR, CDR2 SFDVKD. For the CDR3, the DNA is TGTGCCACCAGTGATTTGGCGGATACCGGGGAGCTGTTTTTT. It codes for CATSDLADTGELFF.

This clone was seen only once. This chain connects TRBV21-1 to TRBJ1-5; the table gives TRBD1 as D, unverified against the DNA. TRBV21-1 is annotated as a pseudogene. The CDR3 is 18 residues long. The CDR3 sequence is CASSKVSMVQGAHQPQHF. CDR3 sequence (DNA): TGTGCCAGCAGCAAAGTGTCGATGGTCCAGGGGGCTCATCAGCCCCAGCATTTT.

CDR3 protein: CASTQPGHPNSGNTIYF. The CDR3 DNA is TGTGCCAGCACTCAACCGGGACATCCTAACTCTGGAAACACCATATATTTT. V usage is TRBV19 and J usage is TRBJ1-3, with D possibly matching TRBD1 (6 bases). The CDR3 length is 17 residues. V lost 9 bases and J lost 0, with 21 bases in between. CDR1 is LNHDA and CDR2 is SQIVND in the germline V gene (reference sequence).

The genes are TRBV10-2 and TRBJ2-1; 13 bases match TRBD2. Germline loops: CDR1 WSHSY, CDR2 SAAADI. The CDR3 totals 22 residues. V shed 6 bases, J shed 2 bases, and the junction held 22 bases outside the gene matches. Written as DNA, the CDR3 is TGCGCCAGCAGCACACTAATTTTCACCGGGACTAGCGGGATTCTCACCTACAATGAGCAGTTCTTC. It yields the protein CASSTLIFTGTSGILTYNEQFF.

This chain joins TRBV12-5 and TRBJ2-3, with D tentatively TRBD1 (5 bases). The CDR3 length is 14 residues. Per the germline V gene, CDR1 is LGHNT and CDR2 is FRNRAP. The ends were cut back, 7 bases at V and 6 bases at J, with 17 bases in the middle. This CDR3 reads CASASQSWGDTQYF. DNA for the CDR3: TGTGCTAGTGCCTCTCAGTCCTGGGGCGATACGCAGTATTTT.

This sequence joins TRBV18 and TRBJ2-7, with D perhaps TRBD2 (5 bases). The CDR3 length is 14 residues. The germline V and J ends were trimmed by 1 base and 3 bases, with 10 bases remaining between them. In germline, CDR1 is KGHSH, CDR2 LQKENI. The DNA of the CDR3 is TGTGCCAGCTCACCACGAAGTGGAGGCTACGAGCAGTACTTC. This gives the protein CASSPRSGGYEQYF.

The V gene is TRBV4-1, the J gene TRBJ1-5; 10 nucleotides match TRBD1. The CDR3 is 16 residues long. The V segment lost 5 bases and the J segment 1 base; nucleotides outside the gene matches: 5. CDR1 and CDR2 (germline): MGHRA, YSYEKL. DNA of the CDR3: TGCGCCAGCAGCTACGGGACAGGGGCGAGCAATCAGCCCCAGCATTTT. It yields the protein CASSYGTGASNQPQHF.

The chain is built from TRBV7-2 and TRBJ2-3; D is unclear. The CDR3 runs 12 residues. Germline V gene lookup returns CDR1 SGHTA and CDR2 FQGNSA. V lost 2 bases and J 5 bases, leaving 5 bases between the germline ends. The DNA of the CDR3 is TGTGCCAGCAGCTTACTACGAGATACGCAGTATTTT. This translates into CASSLLRDTQYF.

V gene TRBV7-9 combines with J gene TRBJ1-4; perhaps TRBD1 as D (6 bases). Per germline, CDR1 SEHNR and CDR2 FQNEAQ (reference sequence). The CDR3 totals 15 residues. Between the trimmed V and J ends, which lost 5 bases and 3 bases, there was a span of 13 bases. CDR3: CASSRTGGPNEKLFF. The CDR3 DNA is TGTGCCAGCAGCCGAACCGGGGGGCCTAATGAAAAACTGTTTTTT.

This clone was observed a few times. The rearrangement uses TRBV7-6 and TRBJ1-5; D not resolved. CDR1 is SGHVS, CDR2 FNYEAQ, per germline. Trimming pared 5 bases from V and 7 bases from J, leaving 9 bases between. The length of the CDR3 is 12 residues. CDR3 nucleotide sequence: TGTGCCAGCAGCGTATCTGGCCAGCCCCAGCATTTT. It is translated as CASSVSGQPQHF.

This chain connects TRBV5-5 to TRBJ2-5; 8 nucleotides line up with TRBD1. The CDR3 has 14 amino acids. J lost 5 bases, V lost 3 bases, and 6 bases had no gene match. Germline V gives CDR1 SGHKS, CDR2 YYEKEE (reference sequence). The CDR3 region has the DNA TGTGCCAGCAGCTATATAACAGGGGGTGAGACCCAGTACTTC. It specifies CASSYITGGETQYF.

This chain links TRBV11-3 with TRBJ2-2; 9 nucleotides match TRBD2. Germline lookup yields CDR1 SGHNT and CDR2 YENEEA. Trimming cost V 5 bases and J 5 bases; bases outside gene matches: 9. The CDR3 runs 16 residues. DNA for the CDR3: TGTGCCAGCAGCCCACGTAGCGGGAGAGGTACCGGGGAGCTGTTTTTT. The encoded protein is CASSPRSGRGTGELFF.

V gene TRBV29-1 combines with J gene TRBJ2-7, with D perhaps TRBD1 (6 bases). The CDR3 sequence is 12 residues long. Germline V gene sequence: CDR1 SQVTM, CDR2 ANQGSEA. Trimming took off 0 bases at V and 7 bases at J, with 10 bases between the two ends. The chain's CDR3 is CSVEEGASEQYF. The CDR3 coding sequence is TGCAGCGTTGAAGAGGGGGCGAGTGAGCAGTACTTC.

The chain joins TRBV5-4 to TRBJ1-4, with D tentatively TRBD1 (6 bases). Per the germline V gene, CDR1 is SGHNT and CDR2 is YYREEE (reference sequence). Deletions cut 4 bases from V and 4 bases from J, with 20 bases between. This CDR3 comprises 17 residues. CDR3: CASSVALPGALNEKLFF. The CDR3 DNA follows: TGTGCCAGCAGCGTAGCCTTACCAGGGGCACTTAATGAAAAACTGTTTTTT. The full variable domain, in which reference TRBV5-4 and TRBJ1-4 provide the parts outside the CDR3, is ETGVTQSPTHLIKTRGQQVTLRCSSQSGHNTVSWYQQALGQGPQFIFQYYREEENGRGNFPPRFSGLQFPNYSSELNVNALELDDSALYLCASSVALPGALNEKLFFGSGTQLSVL.

In DNA form, the CDR3 reads TGTGCCATCAGTGGGCGCGGGACGGGCTCCTACAATGAGCAGTTCTTC. Amino acid sequence: CAISGRGTGSYNEQFF. This chain joins TRBV10-3 and TRBJ2-1, with a possible D match to TRBD2 (6 bases). In germline, CDR1 is ENHRY, CDR2 SYGVKD. The CDR3 contains 16 residues. The V end was cut by 4 bases, the J end by 0 bases, with 13 bases between.

Notes on this clone: Different DNA sequences within this sample yield the same CDR3. This chain uses TRBV28 with TRBJ2-1; D remains unclear. Per germline, CDR1 MDHEN and CDR2 SYDVKM. V was trimmed by 6 bases and J by 2 bases, leaving 2 bases between them. The CDR3 covers 11 residues. The CDR3 DNA is TGTGCCAGCAGCACCTACAATGAGCAGTTCTTC. Translating it yields CASSTYNEQFF.

V is TRBV7-9 and J is TRBJ1-5; D unclear. V was trimmed by 2 bases and J by 3 bases, leaving 8 bases between them. The CDR3 is made up of 14 amino acids. The germline gives CDR1 SEHNR, CDR2 FQNEAQ (reference sequence). The chain's CDR3 is CASSLTETNQPQHF. As DNA, the CDR3 is TGTGCCAGCAGCTTAACGGAGACCAATCAGCCCCAGCATTTT.

The chain employs TRBV12-5 and TRBJ2-1, with 15 bases identical to TRBD2. The trim removed 1 base at V and 9 bases at J, leaving 10 bases unmatched. CDR3 length equals 18 residues. Germline V gives CDR1 LGHNT, CDR2 FRNRAP. The CDR3 is CASGLGPGLAGGRGEQFF. CDR3 sequence (DNA): TGTGCTAGTGGTTTGGGGCCGGGACTAGCGGGGGGAAGGGGTGAGCAGTTCTTC. The whole variable domain, filled in from reference TRBV12-5 and TRBJ2-1, reads DARVTQTPRHKVTEMGQEVTMRCQPILGHNTVFWYRQTMMQGLELLAYFRNRAPLDDSGMPKDRFSAEMPDATLATLKIQPSEPRDSAVYFCASGLGPGLAGGRGEQFFGPGTRLTVL.

V usage is TRBV7-2 and J usage is TRBJ2-1, with TRBD2 as a possible D gene (7 bases). Germline-derived CDR1 and CDR2 are SGHTA and FQGNSA. Trimming cost V 1 base and J 9 bases, with 16 bases left between them. This CDR3 has 15 amino acids. The CDR3 sequence is CASSLGEGGQGEQFF. CDR3 coding DNA: TGTGCCAGCAGCTTAGGAGAGGGGGGGCAGGGTGAGCAGTTCTTC.

The chain carries TRBV19 and TRBJ1-1; D is ambiguous. Trimming cost V 3 bases and J 1 base, with 9 bases left between them. The length of the CDR3 is 14 residues. Germline V lookup: CDR1 LNHDA, CDR2 SQIVND (reference sequence). The CDR3 DNA is TGTGCCAGTAGTATCCCGGGGAGGAACACTGAAGCTTTCTTT. Its translation is CASSIPGRNTEAFF.